This T cell receptor (beta chain) was captured by sequencing in a study of immune cell composition in non-small cell lung cancer. Broader study findings: Squamous carcinomas (about 75%) more often had tumour-associated clones >0.5% than adenocarcinomas (roughly 33%). TIL tumour reactivity correlated with maximal tumour-associated clone frequency in adenocarcinoma.

Details on this clone: Antigen specificity is unknown.

TCRdb keeps only in-frame clones here, not all; method: immunoSEQ multiplex PCR. In the table there are 3,000 to 4,000 clones, about four fifths of which are singletons. The normal lung sample lay at least 3 cm, and maximally far, from the tumour. The length of the CDR3 is 13 residues. Germline CDR1 and CDR2: MNHNY and SVGAGI (reference sequence). V shed 5 bases and J shed 6 bases, with 11 bases lying between them. The specimen sequenced was non-adjacent lung tissue. This sequence joins TRBV6-6 and TRBJ2-1; D call uncertain. The clonotype comes from a human donor with non-small cell lung cancer. The CDR3 here is CASSGAPGNEQFF. CDR3 DNA: TGTGCCAGCAGTGGCGCACCAGGCAATGAGCAGTTCTTC.